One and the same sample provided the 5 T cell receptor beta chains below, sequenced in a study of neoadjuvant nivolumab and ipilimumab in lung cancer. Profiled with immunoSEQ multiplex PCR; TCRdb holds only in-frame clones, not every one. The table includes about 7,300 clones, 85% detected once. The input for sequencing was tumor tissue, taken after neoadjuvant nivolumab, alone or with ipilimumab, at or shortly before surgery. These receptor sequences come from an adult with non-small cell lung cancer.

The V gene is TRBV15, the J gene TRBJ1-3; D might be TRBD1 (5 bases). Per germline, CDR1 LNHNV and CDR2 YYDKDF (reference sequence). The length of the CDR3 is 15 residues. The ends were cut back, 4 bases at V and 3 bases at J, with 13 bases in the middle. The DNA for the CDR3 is TGTGCCACCAGCACCCAGGGTTCATATGGAAACACCATATATTTT. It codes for CATSTQGSYGNTIYF.

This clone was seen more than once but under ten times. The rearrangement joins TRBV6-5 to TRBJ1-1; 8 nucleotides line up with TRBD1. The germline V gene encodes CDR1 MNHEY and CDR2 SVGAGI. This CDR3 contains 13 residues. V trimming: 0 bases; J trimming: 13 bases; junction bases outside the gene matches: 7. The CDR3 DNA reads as TGTGCCAGCAGTTACTCCGGACAGGGTGGGTTTTTCTTT. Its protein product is CASSYSGQGGFFF.

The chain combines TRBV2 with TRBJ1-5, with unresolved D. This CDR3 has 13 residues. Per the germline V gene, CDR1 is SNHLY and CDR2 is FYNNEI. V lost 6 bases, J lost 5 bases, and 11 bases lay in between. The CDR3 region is CASRAHRDQPQHF. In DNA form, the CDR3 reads TGTGCCAGCAGGGCCCACCGGGATCAGCCCCAGCATTTT. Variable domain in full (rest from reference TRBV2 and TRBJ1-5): EPEVTQTPSHQVTQMGQEVILRCVPISNHLYFYWYRQILGQKVEFLVSFYNNEISEKSEIFDDQFSVERPDGSNFTLKIRSTKLEDSAMYFCASRAHRDQPQHFGDGTRLSIL.

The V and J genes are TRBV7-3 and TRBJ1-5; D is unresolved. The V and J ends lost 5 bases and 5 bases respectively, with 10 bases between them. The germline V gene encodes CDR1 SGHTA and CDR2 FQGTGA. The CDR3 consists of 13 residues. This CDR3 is CASSLERDQPQHF. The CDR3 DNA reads TGTGCCAGCAGCCTAGAGAGGGATCAGCCCCAGCATTTT.

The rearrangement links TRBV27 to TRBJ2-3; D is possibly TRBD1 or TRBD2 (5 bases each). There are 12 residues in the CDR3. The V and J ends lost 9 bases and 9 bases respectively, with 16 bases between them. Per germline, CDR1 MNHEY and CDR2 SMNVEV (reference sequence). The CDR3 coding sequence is TGTGCCAGTAGTGCGCGTGGGGACACGCAGTATTTT. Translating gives CASSARGDTQYF.